This T cell receptor (beta chain) was documented in a study of T cell repertoires in cytomegalovirus infection. Study in general: Use of recently identified HLA-C-restricted and well-studied HLA-B-restricted CMV epitopes was part of the study. Study results and caveats: The study found HLA-C-restricted CMV-specific TCR beta clonotypes dominating the ex vivo response. Summed frequency of shared TCR beta families picked out CMV carriers who also had the relevant HLA.

Each CDR3 protein is one row after TCRdb ran MiXCR on the reads. Of a few hundred thousand distinct CDR3 sequences in the sample, about 25% were seen once. Note on this clonotype: Its antigen is not known.

This sequence was found in a human donor in good health (CMV status not recorded). Some clones in this sample may be carry-over from other donors' samples. The input for sequencing was cultured PBMCs, taken from culture after CMV antigen stimulation.

This chain's CDR3 is CASTNRPGYREQYF. For the CDR3, the DNA is TGTGCCAGCACCAACCGCCCGGGGTACCGCGAGCAGTACTTC. This rearrangement joins TRBV6-2 or TRBV6-3 to TRBJ2-7; D may be TRBD2 (5 bases). CDR1 is MNHEY and CDR2 is SVGEGT in the germline V gene. This CDR3 is 14 amino acids long. The germline V and J ends were trimmed by 7 bases and 6 bases, with 19 bases remaining between them.